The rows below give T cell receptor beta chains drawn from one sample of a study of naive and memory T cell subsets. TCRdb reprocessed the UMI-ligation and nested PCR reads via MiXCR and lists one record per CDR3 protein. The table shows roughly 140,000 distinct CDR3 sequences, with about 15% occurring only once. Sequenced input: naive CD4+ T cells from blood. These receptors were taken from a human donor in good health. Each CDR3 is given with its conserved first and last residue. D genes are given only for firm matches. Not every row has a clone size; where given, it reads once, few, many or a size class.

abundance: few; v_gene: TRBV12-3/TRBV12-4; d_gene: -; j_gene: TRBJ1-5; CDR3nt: TGTGCCAGCAGTTTAGCTATTTCGCAGCCCCAGCATTTT; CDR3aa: CASSLAISQPQHF
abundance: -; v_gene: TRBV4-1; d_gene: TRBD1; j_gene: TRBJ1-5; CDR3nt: TGCGCCAGCAGCCACCGGGACAGGGGTGTGGATGGCAATCAGCCCCAGCATTTT; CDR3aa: CASSHRDRGVDGNQPQHF
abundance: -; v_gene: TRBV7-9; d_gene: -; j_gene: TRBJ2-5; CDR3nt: TGTGCCAGCAGCGCCCGGAACCTCCAAGAGACCCAGTACTTC; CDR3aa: CASSARNLQETQYF
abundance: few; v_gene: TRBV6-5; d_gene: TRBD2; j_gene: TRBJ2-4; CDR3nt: TGTGCCAGCAGTTACTCGACTAGCGGAGCCAAAAACATTCAGTACTTC; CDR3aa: CASSYSTSGAKNIQYF
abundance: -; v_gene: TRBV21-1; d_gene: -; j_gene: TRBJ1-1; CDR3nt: TGTGCCAGCAGCAAAGAAAGGGCCGGAGTCACTGAAGCTTTCTTT; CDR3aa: CASSKERAGVTEAFF
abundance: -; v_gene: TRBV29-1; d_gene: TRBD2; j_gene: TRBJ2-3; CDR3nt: TGCAGCGTTGATCCGGGCGCTAGCGGGGATACGCAGTATTTT; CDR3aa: CSVDPGASGDTQYF
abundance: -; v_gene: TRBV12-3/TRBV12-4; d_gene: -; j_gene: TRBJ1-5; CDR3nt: TGTGCCAGCCAGGCAGGATACAATCAGCCCCAGCATTTT; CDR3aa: CASQAGYNQPQHF
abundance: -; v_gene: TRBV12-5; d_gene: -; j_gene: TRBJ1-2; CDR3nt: TGTGCTAGTGGTTTGGTGGACAGTTCCTATGGCTACACCTTC; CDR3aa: CASGLVDSSYGYTF
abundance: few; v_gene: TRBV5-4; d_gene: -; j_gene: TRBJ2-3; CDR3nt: TGTGCCAGCAGCTTGAGGATCTCTAGCACAGATACGCAGTATTTT; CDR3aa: CASSLRISSTDTQYF
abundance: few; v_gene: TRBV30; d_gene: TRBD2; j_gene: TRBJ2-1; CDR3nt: TGTGCCTGGAGTGTTGCGCTAGCGGGAGGGTTAAATGAGCAGTTCTTC; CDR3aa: CAWSVALAGGLNEQFF
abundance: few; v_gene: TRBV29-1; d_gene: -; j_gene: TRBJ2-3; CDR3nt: TGCAGCGTTGAAAAGGCAGGGATAACCACAGATACGCAGTATTTT; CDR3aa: CSVEKAGITTDTQYF
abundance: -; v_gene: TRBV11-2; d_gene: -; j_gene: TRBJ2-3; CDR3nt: TGTGCCAGCAGCTTAGCTTTCGGGCGGAACACAGATACGCAGTATTTT; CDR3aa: CASSLAFGRNTDTQYF
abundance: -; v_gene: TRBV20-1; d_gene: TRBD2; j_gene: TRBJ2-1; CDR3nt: TGCAGTGCTGGGACTAGACGGACCTACAATGAGCAGTTCTTC; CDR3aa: CSAGTRRTYNEQFF
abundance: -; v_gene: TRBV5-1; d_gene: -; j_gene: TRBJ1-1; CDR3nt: TGCGCCAGCAGCTTGGCCCCGGGGGACACTGAAGCTTTCTTT; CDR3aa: CASSLAPGDTEAFF
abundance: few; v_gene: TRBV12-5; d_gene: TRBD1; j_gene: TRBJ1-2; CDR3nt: TGTGCTAGTGGTTTGGTACTGGACAGGGAGGGCTATGGCTACACCTTC; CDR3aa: CASGLVLDREGYGYTF
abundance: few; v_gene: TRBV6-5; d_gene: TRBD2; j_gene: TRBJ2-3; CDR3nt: TGTGCCAGCAGTTACTTCTGGACTAGCGGGAGGTATACAGATACGCAGTATTTT; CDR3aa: CASSYFWTSGRYTDTQYF
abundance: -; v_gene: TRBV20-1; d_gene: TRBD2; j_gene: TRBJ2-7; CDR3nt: TGCAGTGTAACTTTCAGACTAGCGGGAGGGAACGAGCAGTACTTC; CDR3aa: CSVTFRLAGGNEQYF
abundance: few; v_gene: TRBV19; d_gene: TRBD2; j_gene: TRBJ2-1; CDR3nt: TGTGCCAGTAGTACGAGCGGGACTTCGCAGTTCTTC; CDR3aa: CASSTSGTSQFF
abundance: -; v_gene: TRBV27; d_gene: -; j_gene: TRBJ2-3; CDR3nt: TGTGCCAGCAGCCCCTTCGAGCGGGCAGATACGCAGTATTTT; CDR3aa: CASSPFERADTQYF
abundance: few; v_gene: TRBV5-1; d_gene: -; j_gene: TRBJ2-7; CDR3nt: TGCGCCAGCAGCTTGGAACTGACTGGCTACGAGCAGTACTTC; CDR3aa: CASSLELTGYEQYF
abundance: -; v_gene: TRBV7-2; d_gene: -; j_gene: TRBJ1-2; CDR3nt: TGTGCCAGCAGCTTAATGGACCCCCGCAGGGCGCGCTACACCTTC; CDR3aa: CASSLMDPRRARYTF
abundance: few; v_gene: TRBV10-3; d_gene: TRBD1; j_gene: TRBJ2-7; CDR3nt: TGTGCCACGGGACAGATATCGAACGAGCAGTACTTC; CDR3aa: CATGQISNEQYF
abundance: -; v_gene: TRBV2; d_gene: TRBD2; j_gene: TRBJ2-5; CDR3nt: TGTGCCAGCACCGGCGGGGCTAGCGGGCGAAGGGGCGAGACCCAGTACTTC; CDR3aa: CASTGGASGRRGETQYF
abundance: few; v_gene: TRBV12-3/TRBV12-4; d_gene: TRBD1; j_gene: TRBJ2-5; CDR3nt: TGTGCCAGCAGTTGGGCCGGGACAGTAGAGACCCAGTACTTC; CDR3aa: CASSWAGTVETQYF
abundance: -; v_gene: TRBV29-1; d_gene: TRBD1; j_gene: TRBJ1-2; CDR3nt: TGCAGCGTGGGACAGCTCTATGGCTACACCTTC; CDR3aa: CSVGQLYGYTF
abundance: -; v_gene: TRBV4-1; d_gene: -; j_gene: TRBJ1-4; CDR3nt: TGCGCCAGCAGCCAAGATAGTAAAACAAGGCTGTTTTTT; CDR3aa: CASSQDSKTRLFF
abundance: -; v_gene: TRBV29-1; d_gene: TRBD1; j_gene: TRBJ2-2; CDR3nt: TGCAGCGCGGGGACAGGGGTGACCGGGGAGCTGTTTTTT; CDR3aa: CSAGTGVTGELFF
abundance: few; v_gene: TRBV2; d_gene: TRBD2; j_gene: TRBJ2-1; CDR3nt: TGTGCCAGCAGTGAAACTAGCGAGTCCTACAATGAGCAGTTCTTC; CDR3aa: CASSETSESYNEQFF
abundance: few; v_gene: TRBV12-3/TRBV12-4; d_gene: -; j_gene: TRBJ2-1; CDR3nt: TGTGCCAGCAGTTCCTCCCGGACTCAGCTTGGTGAGCAGTTCTTC; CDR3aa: CASSSSRTQLGEQFF
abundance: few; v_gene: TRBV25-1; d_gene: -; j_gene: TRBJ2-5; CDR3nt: TGTGCCAGCAGTGATCCACTACAGGGATACCAAGAGACCCAGTACTTC; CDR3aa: CASSDPLQGYQETQYF
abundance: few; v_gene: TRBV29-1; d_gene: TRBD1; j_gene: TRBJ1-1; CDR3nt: TGCAGCGTTGGGGGACAGGGGTATACCCAAACCTTTTCTGAAGCTTTCTTT; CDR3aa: CSVGGQGYTQTFSEAFF
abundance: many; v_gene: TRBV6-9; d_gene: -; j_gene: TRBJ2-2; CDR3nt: TGTGCCAGCAGTCCCCGGCGGGACCCGAACACCGGGGAGCTGTTTTTT; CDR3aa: CASSPRRDPNTGELFF
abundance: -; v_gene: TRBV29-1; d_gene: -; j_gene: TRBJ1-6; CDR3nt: TGCAGCGTGGGAGACAATAATTCACCCCTCCACTTT; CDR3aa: CSVGDNNSPLHF